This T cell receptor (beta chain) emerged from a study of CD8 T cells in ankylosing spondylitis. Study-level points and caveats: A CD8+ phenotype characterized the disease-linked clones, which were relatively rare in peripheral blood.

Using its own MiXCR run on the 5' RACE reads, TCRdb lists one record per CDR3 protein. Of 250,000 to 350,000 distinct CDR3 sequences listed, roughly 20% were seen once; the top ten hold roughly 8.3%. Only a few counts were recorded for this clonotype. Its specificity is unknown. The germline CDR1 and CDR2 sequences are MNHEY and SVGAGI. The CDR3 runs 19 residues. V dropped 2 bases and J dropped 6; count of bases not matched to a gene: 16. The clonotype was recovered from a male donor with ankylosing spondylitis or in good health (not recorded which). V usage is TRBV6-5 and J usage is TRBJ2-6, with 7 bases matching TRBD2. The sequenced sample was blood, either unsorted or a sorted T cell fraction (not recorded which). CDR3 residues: CASSYPTLLGRPEANVLTF. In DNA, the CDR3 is TGTGCCAGCAGTTACCCAACCTTGCTCGGGAGGCCCGAGGCCAACGTCCTGACTTTC.